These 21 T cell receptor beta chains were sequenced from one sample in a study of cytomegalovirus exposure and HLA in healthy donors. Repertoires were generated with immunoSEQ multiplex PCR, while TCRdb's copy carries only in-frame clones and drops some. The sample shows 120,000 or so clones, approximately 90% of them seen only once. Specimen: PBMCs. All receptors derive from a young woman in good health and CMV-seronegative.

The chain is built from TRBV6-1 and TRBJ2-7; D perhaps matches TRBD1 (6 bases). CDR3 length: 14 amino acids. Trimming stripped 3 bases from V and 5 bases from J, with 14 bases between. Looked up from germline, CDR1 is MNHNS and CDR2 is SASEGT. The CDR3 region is CASSDRDILDEQYF. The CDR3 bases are TGTGCCAGCAGTGACCGGGACATACTCGACGAGCAGTACTTC.

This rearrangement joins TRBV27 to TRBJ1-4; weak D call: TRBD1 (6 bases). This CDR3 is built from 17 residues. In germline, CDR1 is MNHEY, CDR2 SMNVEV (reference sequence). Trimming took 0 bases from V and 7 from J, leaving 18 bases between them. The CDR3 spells CASSLSGGGRRGEKLFF. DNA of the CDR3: TGTGCCAGCAGTTTATCTGGCGGGGGGCGTAGAGGTGAAAAACTGTTTTTT.

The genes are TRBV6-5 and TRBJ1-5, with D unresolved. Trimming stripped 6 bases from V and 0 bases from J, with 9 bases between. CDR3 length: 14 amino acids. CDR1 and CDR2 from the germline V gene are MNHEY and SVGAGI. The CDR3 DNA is TGTGCCAGCAGCCCGAGTTATAGCAATCAGCCCCAGCATTTT. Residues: CASSPSYSNQPQHF.

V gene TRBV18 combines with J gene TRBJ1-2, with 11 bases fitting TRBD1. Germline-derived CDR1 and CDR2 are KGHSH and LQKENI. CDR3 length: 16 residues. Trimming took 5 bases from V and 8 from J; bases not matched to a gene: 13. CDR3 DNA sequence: TGTGCCAGCTCATCGATAGGGACAGGGGGTCTGGACGGCTACACCTTC. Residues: CASSSIGTGGLDGYTF.

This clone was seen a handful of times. CDR3 protein: CASSLLGRQGSGGYTF. The CDR3 DNA is TGTGCCAGCAGCTTATTGGGGAGACAGGGGTCGGGAGGCTACACCTTC. This chain uses TRBV7-8 with TRBJ1-2; 8 bases align to TRBD1. This CDR3 has 16 residues. CDR1 is SGHVS and CDR2 is FQNEAQ in the germline V gene. With 2 bases clipped from V and 8 bases from J, the junction kept 13 bases outside the gene matches.

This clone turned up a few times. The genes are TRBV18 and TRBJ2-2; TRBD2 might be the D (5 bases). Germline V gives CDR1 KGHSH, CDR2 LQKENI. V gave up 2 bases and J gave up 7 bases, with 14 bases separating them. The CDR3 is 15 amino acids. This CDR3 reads CASSPRITEGGELFF. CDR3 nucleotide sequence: TGTGCCAGCTCACCAAGGATAACCGAGGGCGGGGAGCTGTTTTTT.

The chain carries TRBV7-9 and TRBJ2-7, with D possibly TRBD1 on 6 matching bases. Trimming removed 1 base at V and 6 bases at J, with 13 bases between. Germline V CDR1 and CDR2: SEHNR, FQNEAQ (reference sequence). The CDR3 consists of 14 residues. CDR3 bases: TGTGCCAGCAGCTTAGTCAGGGGTCCTTCCGAGCAGTACTTC. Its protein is CASSLVRGPSEQYF.

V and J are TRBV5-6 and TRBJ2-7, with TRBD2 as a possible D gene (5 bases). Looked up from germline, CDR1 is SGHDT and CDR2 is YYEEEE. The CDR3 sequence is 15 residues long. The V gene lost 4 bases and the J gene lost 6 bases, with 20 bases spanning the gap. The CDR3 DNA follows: TGTGCCAGCAGCCCCCCGGGGTTGGTCTCAATCGAGCAGTACTTC. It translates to CASSPPGLVSIEQYF.

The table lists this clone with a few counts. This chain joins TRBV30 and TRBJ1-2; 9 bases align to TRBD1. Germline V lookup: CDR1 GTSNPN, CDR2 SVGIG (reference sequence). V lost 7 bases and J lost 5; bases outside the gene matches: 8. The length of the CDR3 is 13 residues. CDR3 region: CALTGQGRYGYTF. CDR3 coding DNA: TGTGCCTTGACGGGACAGGGTCGATATGGCTACACCTTC.

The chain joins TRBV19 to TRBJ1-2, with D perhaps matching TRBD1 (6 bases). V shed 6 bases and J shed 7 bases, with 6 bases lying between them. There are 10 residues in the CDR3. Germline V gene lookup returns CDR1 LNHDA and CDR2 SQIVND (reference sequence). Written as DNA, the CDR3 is TGTGCCAGTAGGGGGGCTGGCTACACCTTC. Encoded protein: CASRGAGYTF.

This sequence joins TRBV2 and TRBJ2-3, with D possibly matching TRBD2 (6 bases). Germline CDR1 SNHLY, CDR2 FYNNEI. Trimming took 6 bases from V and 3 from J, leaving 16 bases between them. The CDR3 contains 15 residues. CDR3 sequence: CASRSASGRTDTQYF. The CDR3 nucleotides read TGTGCCAGCAGATCAGCCTCCGGGAGAACAGATACGCAGTATTTT.

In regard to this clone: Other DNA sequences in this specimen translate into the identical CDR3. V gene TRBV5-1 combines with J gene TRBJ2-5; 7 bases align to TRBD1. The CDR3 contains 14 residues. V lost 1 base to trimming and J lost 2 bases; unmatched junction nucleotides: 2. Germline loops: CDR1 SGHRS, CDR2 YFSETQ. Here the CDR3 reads CASSLTGAQETQYF. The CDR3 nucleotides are TGCGCCAGCAGCTTGACAGGGGCTCAAGAGACCCAGTACTTC.

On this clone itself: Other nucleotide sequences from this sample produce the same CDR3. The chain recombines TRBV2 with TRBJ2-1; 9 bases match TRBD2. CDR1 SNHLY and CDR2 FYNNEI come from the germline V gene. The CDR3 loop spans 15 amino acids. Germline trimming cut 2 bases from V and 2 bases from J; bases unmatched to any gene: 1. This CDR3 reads CASSELAGPYNEQFF. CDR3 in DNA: TGTGCCAGCAGTGAACTAGCGGGACCCTACAATGAGCAGTTCTTC.

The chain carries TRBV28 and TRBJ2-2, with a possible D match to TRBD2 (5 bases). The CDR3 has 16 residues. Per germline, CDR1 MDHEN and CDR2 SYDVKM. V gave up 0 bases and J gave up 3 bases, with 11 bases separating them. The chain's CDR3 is CASSLWWERDTGELFF. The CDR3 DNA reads TGTGCCAGCAGTTTATGGTGGGAGAGGGACACCGGGGAGCTGTTTTTT.

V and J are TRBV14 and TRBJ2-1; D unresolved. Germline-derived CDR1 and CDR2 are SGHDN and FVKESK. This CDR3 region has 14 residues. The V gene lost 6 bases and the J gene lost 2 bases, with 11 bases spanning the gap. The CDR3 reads CASSPTMAYNEQFF. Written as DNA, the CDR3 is TGTGCCAGCAGTCCGACAATGGCCTACAATGAGCAGTTCTTC.

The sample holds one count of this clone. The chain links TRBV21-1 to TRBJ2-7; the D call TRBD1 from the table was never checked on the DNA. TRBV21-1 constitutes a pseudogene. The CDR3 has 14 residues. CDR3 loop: CASSRDRSNYEQYF. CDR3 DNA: TGTGCCAGCAGCAGGGACAGGAGTAACTACGAGCAGTACTTC.

Here the CDR3 reads CASSARRDRDYEQYF. CDR3 coding DNA: TGTGCCAGCAGCGCCCGCCGGGACAGGGATTACGAGCAGTACTTC. This sequence joins TRBV7-8 and TRBJ2-7, with 9 bases identical to TRBD1. V gave up 5 bases and J gave up 4 bases; unmatched junction bases: 9. The CDR3 contains 15 residues. Germline V CDR1 and CDR2: SGHVS, FQNEAQ. Drawing the rest from reference TRBV7-8 and TRBJ2-7, the complete variable domain is GAGVSQSPRYKVAKRGQDVALRCDPISGHVSLFWYQQALGQGPEFLTYFQNEAQLDKSGLPSDRFFAERPEGSVSTLKIQRTQQEDSAVYLCASSARRDRDYEQYFGPGTRLTVT.

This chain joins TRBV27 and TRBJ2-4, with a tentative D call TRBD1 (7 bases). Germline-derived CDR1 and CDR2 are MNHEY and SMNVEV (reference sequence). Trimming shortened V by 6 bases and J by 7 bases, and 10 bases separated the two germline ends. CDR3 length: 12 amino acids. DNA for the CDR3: TGTGCCAGCAGGGAGGGGGCCAACATTCAGTACTTC. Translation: CASREGANIQYF.

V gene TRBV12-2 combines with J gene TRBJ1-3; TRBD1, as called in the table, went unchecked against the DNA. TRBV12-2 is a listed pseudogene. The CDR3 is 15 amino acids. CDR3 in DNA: TGTGCAAGTCGCTCAGGGTCGTACTCTGGAAACACCATATATTTT. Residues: CASRSGSYSGNTIYF.

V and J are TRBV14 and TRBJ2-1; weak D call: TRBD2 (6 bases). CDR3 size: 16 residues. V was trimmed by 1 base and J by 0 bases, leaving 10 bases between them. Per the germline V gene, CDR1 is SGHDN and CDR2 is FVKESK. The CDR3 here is CASSQAWRGSYNEQFF. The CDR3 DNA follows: TGTGCCAGCAGCCAAGCTTGGAGGGGCTCCTACAATGAGCAGTTCTTC.

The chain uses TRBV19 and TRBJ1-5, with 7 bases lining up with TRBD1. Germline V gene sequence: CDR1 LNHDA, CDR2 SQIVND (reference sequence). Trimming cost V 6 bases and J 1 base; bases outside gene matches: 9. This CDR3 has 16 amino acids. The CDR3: CASSSTGRVSNQPQHF. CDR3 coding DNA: TGTGCCAGTAGCTCGACAGGGAGAGTGAGCAATCAGCCCCAGCATTTT.